This TCR beta chain was sequenced in a study of response to subunit inactivated influenza vaccine. Study-wide points: T cells newly recruited by each seasonal influenza vaccination are few, the authors suggested.

Between the trimmed V and J ends, which lost 3 bases and 5 bases, there was a span of 22 bases. The CDR3 contains 17 residues. From germline, CDR1 is LGHNA and CDR2 YSLEER. A few counts support this clonotype. Its antigen is not identified. Using its own MiXCR run on the RT-PCR reads, TCRdb lists one record per CDR3 protein. Altogether about 500,000 distinct CDR3 sequences are present, 7.2% being singletons, with the ten largest covering 10% to 15%. The chain employs TRBV4-3 and TRBJ1-1; D gene ambiguous. The receptor was isolated from a man between 50 and 69 years old who received an inactivated influenza vaccine. The specimen was PBMCs from blood, collected less than 30 months after vaccination. In DNA form, the CDR3 reads TGCGCCAGCAGCCATCAATTCTATGGATGGTCGGCGACTGAAGCTTTCTTT. Its protein is CASSHQFYGWSATEAFF.